This T cell receptor beta chain was observed in a study of PD-1 blockade in classical Hodgkin lymphoma. Study as a whole: Patients in the cohort were put on intravenous nivolumab, 3 mg/kg every 2 weeks.

Time point noted: cycle 4 day 1 (C4D1), after 6 weeks of nivolumab. Relapse was seen in all patients after autologous stem cell transplantation, and brentuximab vedotin exposure was variable. Magnetic negative selection of thawed PBMCs was the method by which CD4+ T cells were purified. Best responses fell into complete response, partial response or progressive disease. Here immunoSEQ multiplex PCR was the method, and the copy in TCRdb shows in-frame clones only, minus some. The data contain about 22,000 clones, around three quarters of them singletons. The CDR3 is 13 residues long. Germline V gives CDR1 MNHNY, CDR2 SVGAGI (reference sequence). V was cut by 2 bases and J by 7 bases, with 8 bases left in between.

The sequencing used CD4+ T cells from blood, collected before the fourth cycle of nivolumab. The chain has TRBV6-6 and TRBJ1-4, with no clear D. The sequence came from a human donor with classical Hodgkin lymphoma. The chain's CDR3 is CASSYASGEKLFF. The CDR3, as DNA: TGTGCCAGCAGTTACGCCTCGGGTGAAAAACTGTTTTTT.